This TCR beta chain was observed in a study of T-cell memory formation after mild COVID-19. Findings and caveats of the study: A subset of responding clones appeared in pre-infection memory, suggesting cross-reactive memory joined.

Germline V gene sequence: CDR1 GTSNPN, CDR2 SVGIG (reference sequence). The CDR3 contains 15 residues. V lost 1 base and J lost 1, with 14 bases in between. It was 5'RACE with constant-segment primers that produced the TCR alpha and TCR beta cDNA libraries, which carried sample barcodes and UMIs. TCRdb reanalysed the 5' RACE reads using MiXCR and keeps one entry per CDR3 protein. The sample contains about 190,000 distinct CDR3 sequences, approximately 16% of which appear only once. Points on this clonotype: Its cognate antigen is unknown.

What was sequenced was PBMCs or a T cell subset sorted from them (not recorded which). The receptor's source is an adult woman who had mild COVID-19 (a few samples of this study predate the infection). Cell type and time point are not known. The chain couples TRBV30 to TRBJ2-7, with TRBD2 as a possible D gene (6 bases). The DNA for the CDR3 is TGTGCCTGGAGTGATCCCGGGGCGGGATCCTACGAGCAGTACTTC. Encoded protein: CAWSDPGAGSYEQYF.